The following is a TCR beta chain sequence with its context. The V end was cut by 4 bases, the J end by 7 bases, with 10 bases between. Looked up from germline, CDR1 is LGHDT and CDR2 is YNNKEL (reference sequence). CDR3 size: 13 residues. Sequencing was performed with immunoSEQ multiplex PCR; in TCRdb, only in-frame clones are kept and a portion is missing. The data contain over 200,000 clones, more than 65% of them singletons. The data were obtained in a study of blood T cell repertoires in COVID-19. Study-level background: Sources were T cells, B-cell-depleted T cells, or PBMCs; the material itself was cDNA or gDNA.

This TCR came from a woman older than 75 with acute or convalescent COVID-19. The chain joins TRBV3-1 (or the pseudogene TRBV3-2) to TRBJ2-2; no reliable D call. The specimen sequenced was peripheral blood. The CDR3 DNA reads TGTGCCAGCAGCCGAGCAAACGGCGGGGAGCTGTTTTTT. Encoded protein: CASSRANGGELFF.